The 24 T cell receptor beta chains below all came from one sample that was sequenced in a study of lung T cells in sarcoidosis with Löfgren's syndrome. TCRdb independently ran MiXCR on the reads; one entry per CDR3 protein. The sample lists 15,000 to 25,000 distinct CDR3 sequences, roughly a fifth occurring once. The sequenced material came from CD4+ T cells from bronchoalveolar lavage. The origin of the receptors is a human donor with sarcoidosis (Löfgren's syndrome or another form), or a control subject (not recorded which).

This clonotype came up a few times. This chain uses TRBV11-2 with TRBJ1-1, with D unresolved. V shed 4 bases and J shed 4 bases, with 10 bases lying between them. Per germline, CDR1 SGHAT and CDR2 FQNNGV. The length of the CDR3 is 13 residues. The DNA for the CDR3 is TGTGCCAGCAGCTCTGAGCGGTTCACTGAAGCTTTCTTT. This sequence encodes CASSSERFTEAFF.

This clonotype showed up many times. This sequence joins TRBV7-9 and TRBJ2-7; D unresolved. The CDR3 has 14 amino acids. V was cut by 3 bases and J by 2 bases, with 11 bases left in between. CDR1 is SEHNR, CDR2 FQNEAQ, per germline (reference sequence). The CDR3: CASSLVGRTYEQYF. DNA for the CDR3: TGTGCCAGCAGCTTGGTAGGGCGTACCTACGAGCAGTACTTC.

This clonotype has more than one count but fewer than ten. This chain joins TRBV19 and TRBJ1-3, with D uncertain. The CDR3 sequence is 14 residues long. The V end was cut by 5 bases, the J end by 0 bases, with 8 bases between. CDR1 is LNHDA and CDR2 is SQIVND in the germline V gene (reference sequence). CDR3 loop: CASSQLFSGNTIYF. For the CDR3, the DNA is TGTGCCAGTAGTCAGCTTTTCTCTGGAAACACCATATATTTT.

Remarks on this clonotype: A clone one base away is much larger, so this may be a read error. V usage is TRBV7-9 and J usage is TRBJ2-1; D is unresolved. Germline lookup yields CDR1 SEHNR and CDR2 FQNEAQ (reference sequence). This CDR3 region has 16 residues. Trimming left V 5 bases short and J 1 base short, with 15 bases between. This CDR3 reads CASSPALGRSYNEQFF. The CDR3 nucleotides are TGTGCCAGCAGCCCTGCGCTAGGTCGATCCTACAATGAGCAGTTCTTC.

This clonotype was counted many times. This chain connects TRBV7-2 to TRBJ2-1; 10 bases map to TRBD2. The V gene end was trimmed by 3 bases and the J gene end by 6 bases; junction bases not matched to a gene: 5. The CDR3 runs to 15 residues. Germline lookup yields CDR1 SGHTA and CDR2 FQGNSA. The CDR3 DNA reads TGTGCCAGCAGCTTCCTAGCGGGAGTGCCCAATGAGCAGTTCTTC. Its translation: CASSFLAGVPNEQFF.

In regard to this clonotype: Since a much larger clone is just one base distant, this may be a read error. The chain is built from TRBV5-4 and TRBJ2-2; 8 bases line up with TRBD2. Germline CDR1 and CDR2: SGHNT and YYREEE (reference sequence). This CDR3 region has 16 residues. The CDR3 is CASSAGTRSSTGGLFF. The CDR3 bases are TGTGCCAGCAGCGCCGGGACTAGAAGTTCCACCGGGGGGCTGTTTTTT.

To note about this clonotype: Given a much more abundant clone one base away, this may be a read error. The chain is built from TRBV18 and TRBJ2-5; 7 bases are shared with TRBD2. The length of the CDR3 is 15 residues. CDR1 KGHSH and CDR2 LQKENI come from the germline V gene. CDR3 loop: CASSLPGTTQEAQYF. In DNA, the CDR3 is TGTGCCAGCTCCTTGCCCGGGACTACCCAAGAGGCCCAGTACTTC. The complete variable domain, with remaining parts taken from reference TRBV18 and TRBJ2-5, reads NAGVMQNPRHLVRRRGQEARLRCSPMKGHSHVYWYRQLPEEGLKFMVYLQKENIIDESGMPKERFSAEFPKEGPSILRIQQVVRGDSAAYFCASSLPGTTQEAQYFGPGTRLLVL.

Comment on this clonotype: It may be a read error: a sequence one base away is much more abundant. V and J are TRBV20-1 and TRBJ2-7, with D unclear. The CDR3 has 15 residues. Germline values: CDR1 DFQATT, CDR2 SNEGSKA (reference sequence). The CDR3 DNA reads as TGCAGTGCCCCGCCCCTAATGACATTTTCCTACGGGCAGTACTTC. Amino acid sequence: CSAPPLMTFSYGQYF.

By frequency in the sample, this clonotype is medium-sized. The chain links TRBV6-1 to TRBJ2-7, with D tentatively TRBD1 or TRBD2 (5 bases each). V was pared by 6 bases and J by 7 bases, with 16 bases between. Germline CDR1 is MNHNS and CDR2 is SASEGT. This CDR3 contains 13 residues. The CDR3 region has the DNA TGTGCCAGCAGGTGGGACGGCCCCGTGGAGCAGTACTTC. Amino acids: CASRWDGPVEQYF.

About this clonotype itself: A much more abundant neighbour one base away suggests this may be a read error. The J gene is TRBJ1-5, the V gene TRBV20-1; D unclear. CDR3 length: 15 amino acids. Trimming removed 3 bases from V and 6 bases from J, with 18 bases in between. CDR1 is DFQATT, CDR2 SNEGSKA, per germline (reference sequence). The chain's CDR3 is CSARSSRVPSQPQHF. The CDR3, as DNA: TGCAGTGCTAGGAGTAGCCGGGTACCAAGTCAGCCCCAGCATTTT.

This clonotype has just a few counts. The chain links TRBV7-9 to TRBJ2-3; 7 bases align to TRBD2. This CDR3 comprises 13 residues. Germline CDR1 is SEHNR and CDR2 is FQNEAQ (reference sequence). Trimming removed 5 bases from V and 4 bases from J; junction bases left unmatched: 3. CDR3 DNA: TGTGCCAGCAGCGCTGCGGGAGCAGATACGCAGTATTTT. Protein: CASSAAGADTQYF. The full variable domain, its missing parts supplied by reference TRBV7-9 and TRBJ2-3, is DTGVSQNPRHKITKRGQNVTFRCDPISEHNRLYWYRQTLGQGPEFLTYFQNEAQLEKSRLLSDRFSAERPKGSFSTLEIQRTEQGDSAMYLCASSAAGADTQYFGPGTRLTVL.

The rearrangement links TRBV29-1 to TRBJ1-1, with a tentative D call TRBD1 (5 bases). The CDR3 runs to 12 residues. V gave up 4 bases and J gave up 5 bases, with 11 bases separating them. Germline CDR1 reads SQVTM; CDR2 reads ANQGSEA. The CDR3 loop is CSVVGGNTEAFF. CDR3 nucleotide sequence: TGCAGCGTTGTCGGGGGGAATACTGAAGCTTTCTTT.

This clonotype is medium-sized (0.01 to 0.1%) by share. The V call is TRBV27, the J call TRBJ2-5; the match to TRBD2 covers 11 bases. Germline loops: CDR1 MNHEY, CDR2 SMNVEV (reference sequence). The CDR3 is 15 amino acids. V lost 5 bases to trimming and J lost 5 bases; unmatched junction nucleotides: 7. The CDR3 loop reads CASSSTSGSQETQYF. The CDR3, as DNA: TGTGCCAGCAGTAGCACTAGCGGGAGTCAGGAGACCCAGTACTTC.

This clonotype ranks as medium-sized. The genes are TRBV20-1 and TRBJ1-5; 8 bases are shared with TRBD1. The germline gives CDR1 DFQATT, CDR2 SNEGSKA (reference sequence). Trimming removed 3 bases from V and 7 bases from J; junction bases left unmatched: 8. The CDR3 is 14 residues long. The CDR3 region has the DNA TGCAGTGCTAGTGAGACAGGGGTGATACAGCCCCAGCATTTT. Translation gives CSASETGVIQPQHF.

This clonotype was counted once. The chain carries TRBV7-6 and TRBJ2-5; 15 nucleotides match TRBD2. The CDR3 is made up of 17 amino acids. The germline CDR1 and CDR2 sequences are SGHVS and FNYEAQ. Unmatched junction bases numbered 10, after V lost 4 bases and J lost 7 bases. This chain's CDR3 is CASSSGLAGGPFVTQYF. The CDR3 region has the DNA TGTGCCAGCAGCTCGGGACTAGCGGGAGGCCCTTTCGTGACCCAGTACTTC.

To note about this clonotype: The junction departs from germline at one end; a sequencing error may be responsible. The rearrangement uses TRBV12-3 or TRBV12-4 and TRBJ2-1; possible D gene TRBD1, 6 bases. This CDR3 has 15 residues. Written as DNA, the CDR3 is TGTGCCAGCAGTTTGGGGGCTGACTCCTACAATGAGCAATTCTTC. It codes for CASSLGADSYNEQFF.

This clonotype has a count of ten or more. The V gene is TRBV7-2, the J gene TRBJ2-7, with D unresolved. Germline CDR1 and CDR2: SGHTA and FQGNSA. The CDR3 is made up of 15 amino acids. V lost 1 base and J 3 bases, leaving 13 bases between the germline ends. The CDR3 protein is CASSLVSGPHYEQYF. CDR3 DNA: TGTGCCAGCAGCTTAGTGTCAGGACCTCACTACGAGCAGTACTTC.

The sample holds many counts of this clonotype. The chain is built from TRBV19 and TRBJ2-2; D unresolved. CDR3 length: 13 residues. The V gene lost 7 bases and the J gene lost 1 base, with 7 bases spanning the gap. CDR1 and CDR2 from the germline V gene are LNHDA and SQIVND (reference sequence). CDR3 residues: CASNEGNTGELFF. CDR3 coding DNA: TGTGCCAGTAATGAAGGGAACACCGGGGAGCTGTTTTTT.

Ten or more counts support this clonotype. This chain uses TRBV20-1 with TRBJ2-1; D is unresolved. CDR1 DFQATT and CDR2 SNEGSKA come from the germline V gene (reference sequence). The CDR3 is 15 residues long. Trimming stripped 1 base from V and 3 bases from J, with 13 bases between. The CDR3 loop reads CSARGRNSNYNEQFF. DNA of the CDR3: TGCAGTGCTAGAGGCAGAAATAGCAACTACAATGAGCAGTTCTTC.

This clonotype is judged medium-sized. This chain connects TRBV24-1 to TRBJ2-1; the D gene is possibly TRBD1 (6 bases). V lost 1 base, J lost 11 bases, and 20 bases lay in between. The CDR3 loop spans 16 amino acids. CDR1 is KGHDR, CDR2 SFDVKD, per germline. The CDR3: CATSDLFGMDSPKQFF. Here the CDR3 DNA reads TGTGCCACCAGTGATTTATTCGGGATGGACAGTCCGAAGCAGTTCTTC.

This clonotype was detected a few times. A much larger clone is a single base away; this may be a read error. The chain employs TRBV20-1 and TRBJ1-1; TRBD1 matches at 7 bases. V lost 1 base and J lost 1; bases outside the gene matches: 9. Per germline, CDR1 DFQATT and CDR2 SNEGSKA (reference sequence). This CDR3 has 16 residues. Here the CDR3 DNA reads TGCAGTGCTAGAGGCCGACCTGGGACAGAGAACACTGAAGCTTTCTTT. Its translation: CSARGRPGTENTEAFF.

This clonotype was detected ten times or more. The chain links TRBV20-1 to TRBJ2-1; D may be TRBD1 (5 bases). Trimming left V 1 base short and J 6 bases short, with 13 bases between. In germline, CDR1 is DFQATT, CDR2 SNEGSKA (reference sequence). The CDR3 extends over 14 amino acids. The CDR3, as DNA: TGCAGTGCTAGAGTTCGGGTTAGGGGCAATGAGCAGTTCTTC. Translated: CSARVRVRGNEQFF.

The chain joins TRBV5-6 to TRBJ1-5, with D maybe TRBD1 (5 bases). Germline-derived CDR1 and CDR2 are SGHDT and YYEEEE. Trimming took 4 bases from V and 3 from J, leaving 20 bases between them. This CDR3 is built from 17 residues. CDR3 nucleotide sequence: TGTGCCAGCAGCGCTAGTATCGTAGCAGGGTTCAATCAGCCCCAGCATTTT. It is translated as CASSASIVAGFNQPQHF. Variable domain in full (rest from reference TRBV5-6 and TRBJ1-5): DAGVTQSPTHLIKTRGQQVTLRCSPKSGHDTVSWYQQALGQGPQFIFQYYEEEERQRGNFPDRFSGHQFPNYSSELNVNALLLGDSALYLCASSASIVAGFNQPQHFGDGTRLSIL.

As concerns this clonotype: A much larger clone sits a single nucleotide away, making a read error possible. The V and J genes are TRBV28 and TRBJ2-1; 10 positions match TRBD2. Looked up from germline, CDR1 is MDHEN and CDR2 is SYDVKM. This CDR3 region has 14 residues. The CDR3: CASSSLAGRNGQFF. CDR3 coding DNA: TGTGCCAGCAGTTCACTAGCGGGAAGAAATGGGCAGTTCTTC.